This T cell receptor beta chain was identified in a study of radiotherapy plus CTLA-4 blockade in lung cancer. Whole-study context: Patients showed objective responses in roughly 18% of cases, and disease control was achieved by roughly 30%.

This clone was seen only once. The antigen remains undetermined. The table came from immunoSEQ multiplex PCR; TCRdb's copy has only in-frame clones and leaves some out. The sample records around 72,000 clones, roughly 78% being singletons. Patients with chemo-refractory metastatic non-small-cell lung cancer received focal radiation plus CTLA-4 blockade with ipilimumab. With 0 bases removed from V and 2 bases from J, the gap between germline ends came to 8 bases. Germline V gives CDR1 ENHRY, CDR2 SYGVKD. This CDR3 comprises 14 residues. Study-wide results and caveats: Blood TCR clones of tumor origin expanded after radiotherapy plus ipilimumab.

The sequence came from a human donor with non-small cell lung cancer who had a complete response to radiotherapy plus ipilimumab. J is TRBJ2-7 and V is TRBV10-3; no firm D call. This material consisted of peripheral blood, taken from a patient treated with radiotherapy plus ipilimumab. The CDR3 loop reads CAISESGNPYEQYF. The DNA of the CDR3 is TGTGCCATCAGTGAGTCGGGGAATCCCTACGAGCAGTACTTC.